This T cell receptor beta chain is drawn from a study of cytomegalovirus exposure and HLA in healthy donors. Study background: The same platform as the roughly 630 first-cohort repertoires was used for the 100 to 150 validation repertoires, a later analysis reported. Study-wide points: The study listed approximately 160 cytomegalovirus-associated TCR beta chains. The TCR clusters that emerged in the first cohort tended, a later analysis found, to co-occur in the 120 or so validation repertoires. Despite most TCR sequences being rare, some public TCRs occurred in many donors.

Turning to this clone: Its antigen is unknown.

The CDR3 length is 13 residues. CDR1 is SGHNT, CDR2 YYREEE, per germline (reference sequence). The germline V and J ends were trimmed by 4 bases and 7 bases, with 15 bases remaining between them. Sequencing used immunoSEQ multiplex PCR; TCRdb keeps in-frame clones, though not all of them. The table records under 250,000 clones, about nine tenths of them present only once. This chain joins TRBV5-4 and TRBJ2-7; D may be TRBD1 (5 bases). What was sequenced was PBMCs. The TCR comes from a woman aged 18 to 35 in good health and CMV-seropositive. CDR3 in amino acids: CASSVRVSREQYF. The CDR3 DNA follows: TGTGCCAGCAGCGTCAGGGTCTCGAGGGAGCAGTACTTC.